Each of the 19 T cell receptor beta chains below was sequenced from the same sample in a study of Graves' ophthalmopathy and Graves' hyperthyroidism. The authors amplified TCR beta CDR3 regions, and they did so from RNA transcripts for repertoire sequencing. After a first-round RT-PCR with HTBI primers, a second-round multiplex PCR was run. TCRdb re-called the multiplex PCR reads through MiXCR, storing one row per CDR3 protein. The sample holds 650,000 to 900,000 distinct CDR3 sequences, roughly two fifths seen once. Input material: peripheral blood. The receptor source for this set is an adult man with Graves' ophthalmopathy.

V gene TRBV5-1 combines with J gene TRBJ2-7, with 9 bases fitting TRBD1. This CDR3 comprises 14 residues. Looked up from germline, CDR1 is SGHRS and CDR2 is YFSETQ. Trimming cost V 4 bases and J 5 bases; bases outside gene matches: 7. CDR3 loop: CASSVGTGYHEQYF. CDR3 DNA: TGCGCCAGCAGCGTCGGGACAGGGTACCACGAGCAGTACTTC.

With respect to this clonotype: A much larger clone lies one base from this, so it may be a read error. The chain recombines TRBV2 with TRBJ1-4; D is uncertain. The CDR3 is 14 amino acids. Germline V gives CDR1 SNHLY, CDR2 FYNNEI. Deletions cut 0 bases from V and 10 bases from J, with 12 bases between. In nucleotides, the CDR3 is TGTGCCAGCAGTGAAGCAGGAGGATTTGGAAAACTGTTTTTT. Translating it yields CASSEAGGFGKLFF.

This clonotype appeared once. The V and J genes are TRBV29-1 and TRBJ1-4; D is undetermined. Germline V lookup: CDR1 SQVTM, CDR2 ANQGSEA. The CDR3 contains 12 residues. Trimming stripped 5 bases from V and 5 bases from J, with 9 bases between. Written as DNA, the CDR3 is TGCAGCGTTCACACGGGAAATGAAAAACTGTTTTTT. As protein: CSVHTGNEKLFF.

This chain joins TRBV5-1 and TRBJ2-5; D not certain. Trimming took off 4 bases at V and 5 bases at J, with 18 bases between the two ends. Germline V gene sequence: CDR1 SGHRS, CDR2 YFSETQ. CDR3 length: 15 residues. CDR3 in DNA: TGCGCCAGCAGCGGCCTATTGGGAATCGGGGAGACCCAGTACTTC. This sequence encodes CASSGLLGIGETQYF.

V gene TRBV12-3 or TRBV12-4 combines with J gene TRBJ1-5, with 9 bases matching TRBD1. There are 15 residues in the CDR3. Unmatched junction bases numbered 7, after V lost 5 bases and J lost 5 bases. CDR3 bases: TGTGCCAGCAGTCCGGGGACAGGGATATATCAGCCCCAGCATTTT. Translation: CASSPGTGIYQPQHF.

A few counts support this clonotype. This chain connects TRBV5-5 to TRBJ1-2, with 8 bases matching TRBD1. Unmatched junction bases numbered 3, after V lost 4 bases and J lost 1 base. This CDR3 is 14 amino acids long. Germline lookup yields CDR1 SGHKS and CDR2 YYEKEE (reference sequence). DNA for the CDR3: TGTGCCAGCAGCCCCAGGGGGCTTAACTATGGCTACACCTTC. Its protein is CASSPRGLNYGYTF. The variable domain in full, with the rest retrieved from reference TRBV5-5 and TRBJ1-2, is DAGVTQSPTHLIKTRGQQVTLRCSPISGHKSVSWYQQVLGQGPQFIFQYYEKEERGRGNFPDRFSARQFPNYSSELNVNALLLGDSALYLCASSPRGLNYGYTFGSGTRLTVV.

The rearrangement joins TRBV6-6 to TRBJ1-1; no clear D gene. The ends were cut back, 2 bases at V and 1 base at J, with 14 bases in the middle. This CDR3 comprises 16 residues. Germline V lookup: CDR1 MNHNY, CDR2 SVGAGI (reference sequence). DNA for the CDR3: TGTGCCAGCAGTTACCTGGCCAGCGGTGCGAACACTGAAGCTTTCTTT. Its translation is CASSYLASGANTEAFF.

This clonotype was observed a few times. The chain joins TRBV27 to TRBJ1-6; no clear D gene. Germline CDR1 reads MNHEY; CDR2 reads SMNVEV (reference sequence). The CDR3 covers 14 residues. The V end lost 3 bases, the J end lost 7 bases, and 10 bases lay between the germline ends. The CDR3 spells CASSFGGMNSPLHF. The CDR3 DNA is TGTGCCAGCAGTTTCGGCGGTATGAATTCACCCCTCCACTTT.

V usage is TRBV11-2 and J usage is TRBJ2-7; D is unresolved. V lost 0 bases and J lost 7, with 7 bases in between. Germline CDR1 reads SGHAT; CDR2 reads FQNNGV. This CDR3 region has 12 residues. CDR3 loop: CASSLDTREQYF. The CDR3 DNA reads TGTGCCAGCAGCTTAGACACTCGGGAGCAGTACTTC. The variable domain in full, with the rest retrieved from reference TRBV11-2 and TRBJ2-7, is EAGVAQSPRYKIIEKRQSVAFWCNPISGHATLYWYQQILGQGPKLLIQFQNNGVVDDSQLPKDRFSAERLKGVDSTLKIQPAKLEDSAVYLCASSLDTREQYFGPGTRLTVT.

The rearrangement joins TRBV7-9 to TRBJ2-7; 7 bases line up with TRBD2. The length of the CDR3 is 14 residues. Per the germline V gene, CDR1 is SEHNR and CDR2 is FQNEAQ (reference sequence). The V gene end was trimmed by 5 bases and the J gene end by 3 bases; junction bases not matched to a gene: 7. CDR3 nucleotide sequence: TGTGCCAGCAGCCCCACAGGACTAGACTACGAGCAGTACTTC. It yields the protein CASSPTGLDYEQYF.

The J gene is TRBJ1-2, the V gene TRBV2; D unclear. The CDR3 runs to 13 residues. V lost 2 bases to trimming and J lost 4 bases, with 8 bases between them. The germline CDR1 and CDR2 sequences are SNHLY and FYNNEI. CDR3 region: CASSEWVFYGYTF. For the CDR3, the DNA is TGTGCCAGCAGTGAATGGGTTTTCTATGGCTACACCTTC.

V is TRBV9 and J is TRBJ2-6, with a tentative D call TRBD1 (6 bases). From germline, CDR1 is SGDLS and CDR2 YYNGEE. The CDR3 has 16 residues. V lost 0 bases, J lost 2 bases, and 9 bases lay in between. CDR3 bases: TGTGCCAGCAGCGTAGTAGGGGGAGCTGGGGCCAACGTCCTGACTTTC. Its protein is CASSVVGGAGANVLTF.

This clonotype showed up many times. J is TRBJ2-7 and V is TRBV7-6, with a weak D call TRBD2 (6 bases). From germline, CDR1 is SGHVS and CDR2 FNYEAQ. The CDR3 has 13 amino acids. Trimming cost V 6 bases and J 6 bases, with 15 bases left between them. The CDR3 reads CASSSSGRGEQYF. CDR3 bases: TGTGCCAGCAGTTCATCCGGGCGGGGCGAGCAGTACTTC.

This clonotype has ten or more counts. The genes are TRBV7-9 and TRBJ1-4; TRBD1 agrees at 7 bases. V shed 5 bases, J shed 8 bases, and the junction held 14 bases outside the gene matches. The length of the CDR3 is 16 residues. Germline V gene lookup returns CDR1 SEHNR and CDR2 FQNEAQ (reference sequence). The CDR3 DNA reads as TGTGCCAGCAGCAATACAGGAAGTCAGGGGGGCGAAAAACTGTTTTTT. Translated, it gives CASSNTGSQGGEKLFF.

This clonotype was recorded at least ten times. V and J are TRBV29-1 and TRBJ1-1; 7 bases line up with TRBD1. V was clipped by 7 bases and J by 4 bases; unmatched bases: 9. From germline, CDR1 is SQVTM and CDR2 ANQGSEA. The CDR3 is made up of 13 amino acids. CDR3 region: CSAQQGRSTEAFF. The CDR3 coding sequence is TGCAGCGCACAACAGGGGCGGAGCACTGAAGCTTTCTTT.

V is TRBV11-1 and J is TRBJ2-2; 9 bases align to TRBD2. The V and J ends lost 2 bases and 6 bases, in that order; junction bases with no gene match: 4. Per germline, CDR1 SGHAT and CDR2 FQDESV (reference sequence). CDR3 length: 15 residues. Written as DNA, the CDR3 is TGTGCCAGCAGCTTAAAAGCGGGGGGCCCCGGGGAGCTGTTTTTT. This sequence encodes CASSLKAGGPGELFF.

The chain has TRBV10-3 and TRBJ1-2; TRBD1 is a possible D gene (6 bases). This CDR3 is built from 15 residues. The germline gives CDR1 ENHRY, CDR2 SYGVKD. The V end lost 4 bases, the J end lost 0 bases, and 12 bases lay between the germline ends. CDR3 sequence: CAISAAGETNYGYTF. The CDR3 DNA is TGTGCCATCAGTGCGGCAGGGGAAACTAACTATGGCTACACCTTC.

The CDR3 nucleotides read TGTGCCAGCAGTTACTTATCCCCGGACAGGCAAGAGACCCAGTACTTC. Its protein is CASSYLSPDRQETQYF. The V gene is TRBV6-5, the J gene TRBJ2-5, with TRBD1 matching over 7 bases. There are 16 residues in the CDR3. Germline lookup yields CDR1 MNHEY and CDR2 SVGAGI. The trim removed 1 base at V and 2 bases at J, leaving 7 bases unmatched.

The chain carries TRBV24-1 and TRBJ2-7, with TRBD1 matching 9 bases. Unmatched junction bases numbered 5, after V lost 5 bases and J lost 1 base. Germline CDR1 and CDR2: KGHDR and SFDVKD. There are 15 residues in the CDR3. CDR3 loop: CATSGRGQGSYEQYF. Written as DNA, the CDR3 is TGTGCCACCAGTGGACGGGGACAGGGATCCTACGAGCAGTACTTC.